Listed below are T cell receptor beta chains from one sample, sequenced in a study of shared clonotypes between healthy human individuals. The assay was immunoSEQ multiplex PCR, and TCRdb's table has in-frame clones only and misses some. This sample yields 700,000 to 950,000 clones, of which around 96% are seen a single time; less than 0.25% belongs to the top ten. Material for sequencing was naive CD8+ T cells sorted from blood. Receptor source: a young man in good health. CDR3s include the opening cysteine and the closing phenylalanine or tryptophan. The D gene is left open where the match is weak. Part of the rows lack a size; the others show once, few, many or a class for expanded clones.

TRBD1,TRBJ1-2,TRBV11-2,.,TGTGCCAGCAGCCACATTGGGGCCGGGACAGGGGTTGGTGGCTACACCTTC,CASSHIGAGTGVGGYTF
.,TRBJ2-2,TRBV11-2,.,TGTGCCAGCAGCTTAGGGGAGGCCGGGGAGCTGTTTTTT,CASSLGEAGELFF
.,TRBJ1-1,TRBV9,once,TGTGCCAGCAGCGTAGGTGCCAAAGGAACCAACACTGAAGCTTTCTTT,CASSVGAKGTNTEAFF
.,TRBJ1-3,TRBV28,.,TGTGCCAGCAGCTTCTCTGGAAACACCATATATTTT,CASSFSGNTIYF
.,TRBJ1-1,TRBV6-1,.,TGTGCCAGCAGTGAACCCTCACAGCGGACTGAAGCTTTCTTT,CASSEPSQRTEAFF
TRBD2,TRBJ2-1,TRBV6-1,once,TGTGCCAGCCCTGTTAGCGGGAGTCCAGGGGGTGAGCAGTTCTTC,CASPVSGSPGGEQFF
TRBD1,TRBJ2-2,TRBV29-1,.,TGCAGCGTTGACAGGGGGCTCACCGGGGAGCTGTTTTTT,CSVDRGLTGELFF
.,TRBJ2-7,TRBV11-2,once,TGTGCCAGCAGCTTAGCTGGCAGTACCTACGAGCAGTACTTC,CASSLAGSTYEQYF
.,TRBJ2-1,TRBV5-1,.,TGCGCCAGCAGCTTGGTGGCTAGCAGGGATGAGCAGTTCTTC,CASSLVASRDEQFF
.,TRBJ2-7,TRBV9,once,TGTGCCAGCAGCGCCGCCGTTGGCGGAGAATACGAGCAGTACTTC,CASSAAVGGEYEQYF
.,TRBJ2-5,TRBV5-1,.,TGCGCCAGCAGCGCTAGGCCCGGGGTCCAAGAGACCCAGTACTTC,CASSARPGVQETQYF
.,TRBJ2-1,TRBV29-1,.,TGCAGCGGATTAATGAATGAGCAGTTCTTC,CSGLMNEQFF
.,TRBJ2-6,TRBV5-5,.,TGTGCCAGCAAAGCCGGCGGAGGGGCTGGGGCCAACGTCCTGACTTTC,CASKAGGGAGANVLTF
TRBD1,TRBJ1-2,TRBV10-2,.,TGCGCCAGCAGCTCTGACAGGGCGGGAGGGGGCTACACCTTC,CASSSDRAGGGYTF
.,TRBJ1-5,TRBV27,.,TGTGCCAGCAGTTATGGGAAGGGCAATCAGCCCCAGCATTTT,CASSYGKGNQPQHF
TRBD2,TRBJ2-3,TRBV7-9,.,TGTGCCAGCAGCCCACTAGCGGGAGTAAGCACAGATACGCAGTATTTT,CASSPLAGVSTDTQYF
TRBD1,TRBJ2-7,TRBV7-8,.,TGTGCCAGCAGCTTAGTCGACAGGGTCCACGAGCAGTACTTC,CASSLVDRVHEQYF
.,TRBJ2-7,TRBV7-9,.,TGTGCCAGCAGCTCGCAGGGTTTTGAGGGCTACGAGCAGTACTTC,CASSSQGFEGYEQYF
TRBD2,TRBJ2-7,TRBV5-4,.,TGTGCCAGCAGCAACGGAGGGCTAGCGGGACCAGCCCCCTCCTACGAGCAGTACTTC,CASSNGGLAGPAPSYEQYF
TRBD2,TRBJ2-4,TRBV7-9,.,TGTGCCAGCAGCCCAGCTAGCGGGAGCTCCAAAAACATTCAGTACTTC,CASSPASGSSKNIQYF
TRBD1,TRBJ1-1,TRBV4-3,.,TGCGCCAGCAGCCAAGATGGGACAGGGGCGAACACTGAAGCTTTCTTT,CASSQDGTGANTEAFF
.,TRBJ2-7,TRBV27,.,TGTGCCAGCTCGGGGTTGGGGAGCTACGAGCAGTACTTC,CASSGLGSYEQYF
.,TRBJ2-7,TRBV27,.,TGTGCCAGCAGTTTAAGGGCAGGACCCTTACGAGATCAGTACTTC,CASSLRAGPLRDQYF
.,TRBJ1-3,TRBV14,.,TGTGCCAGCAGGGCAGGAAACACCATATATTTT,CASRAGNTIYF
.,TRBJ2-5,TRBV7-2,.,TGTGCCAGCAGCTTAAGAGGCGGGTGGGGCCAAGAGACCCAGTACTTC,CASSLRGGWGQETQYF
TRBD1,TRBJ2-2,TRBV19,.,TGTGCCAGTAGTTCGTTCCGGGACAGGGTCTCCGTGGACACCGGGGAGCTGTTTTTT,CASSSFRDRVSVDTGELFF
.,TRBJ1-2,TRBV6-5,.,TGTGCCAGCAGCCCGGTATCGAACTATGGCTACACCTTC,CASSPVSNYGYTF
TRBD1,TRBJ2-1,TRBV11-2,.,TGTGCCAGCAGCTCCAGGGGGTCGAGCTCCTACAATGAGCAGTTCTTC,CASSSRGSSSYNEQFF
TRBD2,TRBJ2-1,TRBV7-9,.,TGTGCCAGCATAGGGCCTAGCGGGAGGAATGAGCAGTTCTTC,CASIGPSGRNEQFF
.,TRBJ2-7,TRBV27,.,TGTGCCAGCAGTTTAGCGGCAGGGTGGTCTTACGAGCAGTACTTC,CASSLAAGWSYEQYF
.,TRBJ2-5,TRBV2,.,TGTGCCAGCAGTGAAAACGGGAGCGGGACCCAGTACTTC,CASSENGSGTQYF
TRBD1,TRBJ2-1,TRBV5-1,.,TGCGCCAGCAGCGAGTACAGGGGGCGGAATGAGCAGTTCTTC,CASSEYRGRNEQFF
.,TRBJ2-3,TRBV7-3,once,TGTGCCAGCGGGCGAGAAGGGGCAGATACGCAGTATTTT,CASGREGADTQYF
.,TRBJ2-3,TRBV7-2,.,TGTGCCAGCAGCCCAACTAGTACCACAGATACGCAGTATTTT,CASSPTSTTDTQYF
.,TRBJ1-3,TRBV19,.,TGTGCCAGTAGTCCGACGGGGTACGGAAACACCATATATTTT,CASSPTGYGNTIYF
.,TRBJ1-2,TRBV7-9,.,.,CASSLDSAPGGYTF
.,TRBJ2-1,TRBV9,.,TGTGCCAGCAGCGGCCTGGGGACGCAGTTCTTC,CASSGLGTQFF
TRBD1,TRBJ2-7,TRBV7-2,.,TGTGCCAGCAGCTTAGATACAGGGGGGTTTTACGAGCAGTACTTC,CASSLDTGGFYEQYF
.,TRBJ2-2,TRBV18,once,TGTGCCAGCTCACCACCGTTGGGGTGGGTTCGTACCGGGGAGCTGTTTTTT,CASSPPLGWVRTGELFF
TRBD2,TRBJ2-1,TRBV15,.,TGTGCCACCAGCAGAAGTACGACTAGCGGGAGTTATGAGCAGTTCTTC,CATSRSTTSGSYEQFF
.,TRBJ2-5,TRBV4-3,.,TGCGCCAGCAGTCGCGATGGGTTGGAGACCCAGTACTTC,CASSRDGLETQYF
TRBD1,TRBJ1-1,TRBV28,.,TGTGCCAGCAGCCGCGGACAGGGTGACGTGATGAACACTGAAGCTTTCTTT,CASSRGQGDVMNTEAFF
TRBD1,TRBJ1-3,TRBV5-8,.,TGTGCCAGCAGCTTTAACAGGGGCTCTGGAAACACCATATATTTT,CASSFNRGSGNTIYF
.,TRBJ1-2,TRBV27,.,TGTGCCAGCAGTTTATCAAGGGGCAACTATGGCTACACCTTC,CASSLSRGNYGYTF
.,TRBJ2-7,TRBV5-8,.,TGTGCCAGCAGCTTGAGGGAGAATGAGTCCTACGAGCAGTACTTC,CASSLRENESYEQYF
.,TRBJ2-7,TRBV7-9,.,TGTGCCAGCAGCACCACCGGGGCGGGCTACGAGCAGTACTTC,CASSTTGAGYEQYF
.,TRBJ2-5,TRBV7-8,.,TGTGCCAGCAGCTTAGAGGAGTTACCACTCCAAGAGACCCAGTACTTC,CASSLEELPLQETQYF
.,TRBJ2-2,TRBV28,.,TGTGCCAGCAGTTTAACGGGACGGGCCGGGGAGCTGTTTTTT,CASSLTGRAGELFF
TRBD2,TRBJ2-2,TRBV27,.,TGTGCCAGCAGTGGGAAAGCGGGAAACACCGGGGAGCTGTTTTTT,CASSGKAGNTGELFF